The following is a T cell receptor beta chain sequence with its context. The CDR3 sequence is 16 residues long. V shed 2 bases and J 6 bases; nucleotides not matched to a gene: 4. Germline CDR1 reads SGHDT; CDR2 reads YYEEEE. The data derive from a study of T cell responses to AZD1222 COVID-19 vaccine. TCRdb's table, derived via immunoSEQ multiplex PCR, lists solely in-frame clones and lacks some. The sample holds 85,000 to 100,000 clones, approximately 89% seen once. The chain links TRBV5-6 to TRBJ2-2; TRBD2 matches 13 bases. The sequence came from an adult who received the AZD1222 COVID-19 vaccine. The sample here was peripheral blood, taken 28 days after the second AZD1222 dose. The CDR3: CASSFRTSGSAGELFF. In DNA form, the CDR3 reads TGTGCCAGCAGCTTTAGGACTAGCGGGAGTGCCGGGGAGCTGTTTTTT.